Below, 8 T cell receptor beta chains from the same sample are listed, as sequenced in a study of cytomegalovirus exposure and HLA in healthy donors (dated by TCRdb to the late 2010s). To prepare the library, the immunoSEQ multiplex PCR assay was applied. The table comes from immuneACCESS by way of TCRdb, which keeps in-frame sequences with V and J called. Part of the clones is missing from these tables; in studies checked, under half for an unresolved V gene and the rest for unknown reasons. The sample profile shows roughly 120,000 clones; over 75% of them were found once. 2% to 2.5% of the sample comes from the top ten. Specimen: PBMCs. Every receptor here comes from a woman in her 30s in good health and CMV-seronegative.

The chain has TRBV30 and TRBJ1-5, with 8 bases aligning to TRBD1. The J segment lost 2 bases and the V segment lost 3 bases, leaving 6 bases of the junction unmatched. Germline lookup yields CDR1 GTSNPN and CDR2 SVGIG (reference sequence). The CDR3 is made up of 15 amino acids. CDR3 in DNA: TGTGCCTGGAGAGACAGGGGTGCGGGCAATCAGCCCCAGCATTTT. Its translation: CAWRDRGAGNQPQHF.

This sequence joins TRBV5-4 and TRBJ1-6; 8 nucleotides match TRBD1. The CDR3 length is 16 residues. Unmatched junction bases numbered 11, after V lost 3 bases and J lost 9 bases. Per the germline V gene, CDR1 is SGHNT and CDR2 is YYREEE (reference sequence). As DNA, the CDR3 is TGTGCCAGCAGCTGGAACAGGGGGGACAGTGGTTCACCCCTCCACTTT. This translates into CASSWNRGDSGSPLHF.

The chain is built from TRBV19 and TRBJ1-2; 7 nucleotides match TRBD1. CDR1 is LNHDA and CDR2 is SQIVND in the germline V gene (reference sequence). This CDR3 region has 13 residues. The junction had 6 bases not matched to a gene; V was cut back by 3 bases and J by 8 bases. CDR3 amino acids: CASSIEGAQGYTF. Written as DNA, the CDR3 is TGTGCCAGTAGTATTGAGGGGGCCCAAGGCTACACCTTC.

The V call is TRBV12-5, the J call TRBJ1-6, with TRBD1 as a possible D gene (6 bases). Trimming left V 6 bases short and J 2 bases short, with 23 bases between. The CDR3 loop spans 19 amino acids. Germline V gene lookup returns CDR1 LGHNT and CDR2 FRNRAP. CDR3 sequence reads: CASGKDRPNSEAYNSPLHF. CDR3 nucleotide sequence: TGTGCTAGTGGGAAAGACAGGCCCAATTCCGAGGCCTATAATTCACCCCTCCACTTT.

V usage is TRBV9 and J usage is TRBJ1-2; 7 bases align to TRBD1. V lost 1 base, J lost 4 bases, and 19 bases stayed unmatched. The germline CDR1 and CDR2 sequences are SGDLS and YYNGEE. The CDR3 extends over 19 amino acids. CDR3 residues: CASSVSNRRGPEVGYGYTF. The CDR3 coding sequence is TGTGCCAGCAGCGTATCCAATCGTAGGGGGCCTGAGGTGGGCTATGGCTACACCTTC.

This clone appeared once. The rearrangement joins TRBV4-2 to TRBJ2-1, with TRBD1 matching 11 bases. With 3 bases clipped from V and 7 bases from J, the junction kept 8 bases outside the gene matches. CDR3 length: 16 residues. Germline loops: CDR1 LGHNA, CDR2 YNFKEQ. CDR3 residues: CASSQRGQGDWNEQFF. CDR3 nucleotide sequence: TGTGCCAGCAGCCAGCGGGGACAGGGGGATTGGAATGAGCAGTTCTTC.

V and J are TRBV27 and TRBJ2-3; TRBD1 agrees at 12 bases. CDR3 length equals 14 residues. The germline CDR1 and CDR2 sequences are MNHEY and SMNVEV (reference sequence). The J segment lost 6 bases and the V segment lost 7 bases, leaving 5 bases of the junction unmatched. The CDR3 protein is CASKRDRGLDTQYF. Written as DNA, the CDR3 is TGTGCCAGCAAAAGGGACAGGGGGCTTGATACGCAGTATTTT.

The J gene is TRBJ1-3, the V gene TRBV23-1; 9 bases agree with TRBD1. TRBV23-1 is an open reading frame whose function is uncertain. With V trimmed by 8 bases and J by 1 base, 3 bases remained unmatched. This CDR3 spans 14 amino acids. The CDR3 DNA sequence: TGCGCCAGCGGGACAGGGACTTCTGGAAACACCATATATTTT. As protein: CASGTGTSGNTIYF.